Here is one TCR beta chain with its context. The target antigen is unknown. The germline CDR1 and CDR2 sequences are SEHNR and FQNEAQ (reference sequence). The CDR3 is 14 amino acids. V was pared by 3 bases and J by 4 bases, with 10 bases between. Treatment described: around 19 received Ad26.COV2.S at low or high dose, single or two shots; about 5 received placebo; per-sample allocation not given. The samples were gathered on day 63 after the first injection of vaccine or placebo. It was an adult aged 18-55 years in Boston who was the donor. Ad26.COV2.S expressed prefusion-stabilized spike from the original Wuhan strain. Using immunoSEQ multiplex PCR, the repertoire was profiled, and TCRdb retains in-frame clones only, with some absent. The sample contains 300,000 to 500,000 clones, approximately 86% of which appear only once. The data stem from a study of Ad26.COV2.S vaccination and SARS-CoV-2 variants. The overall study: Intramuscularly, Ad26.COV2.S was given either once or twice, 56 days apart. The study's findings and limits: Vaccine and placebo recipients had comparable breadth of non-spike TCRs.

The rearrangement links TRBV7-9 to TRBJ1-5; tentative D call: TRBD1 (5 bases). The TCR was taken from a person aged 18-60 years who received the Ad26.COV2.S COVID-19 vaccine or a placebo. The sequencing used peripheral blood, collected in a trial of Ad26.COV2.S vaccine versus placebo. The chain's CDR3 is CASSLGGVNQPQHF. CDR3 coding DNA: TGTGCCAGCAGCTTGGGGGGAGTAAATCAGCCCCAGCATTTT.